This entry lists 25 T cell receptor beta chains sequenced from one sample in a study of control samples from healthy donors and cancer patients. Produced via immunoSEQ multiplex PCR; TCRdb's table is partial and in-frame only. The table lists more than 85,000 clones, around 85% of them singletons. Sequencing was carried out using PBMCs. Every receptor here comes from a man in his sixties or seventies with lung cancer.

The V and J genes are TRBV2 and TRBJ2-7, with D maybe TRBD2 (6 bases). The CDR3 consists of 12 residues. Germline V gene lookup returns CDR1 SNHLY and CDR2 FYNNEI. V gave up 7 bases and J gave up 4 bases, with 11 bases separating them. CDR3 residues: CASKRGSYEQYF. CDR3 DNA: TGTGCCAGCAAACGGGGGTCATACGAGCAGTACTTC.

This clone appeared a few times. This chain links TRBV10-3 with TRBJ2-7, with TRBD2 matching 7 bases. V shed 7 bases, J shed 5 bases, and the junction held 8 bases outside the gene matches. From germline, CDR1 is ENHRY and CDR2 SYGVKD. The CDR3 has 13 residues. In nucleotides, the CDR3 is TGTGCCATCACCCCGGGACTATCCCACGAGCAGTACTTC. Encoded protein: CAITPGLSHEQYF.

This chain links TRBV5-1 with TRBJ1-2, with D tentatively TRBD1 (6 bases). The CDR3 sequence is 16 residues long. The germline V gene has CDR1 SGHRS and CDR2 YFSETQ. Trimming left V 0 bases short and J 8 bases short, with 20 bases between. The CDR3 bases are TGCGCCAGCAGCTTGGAGGGGGGCGTTCCTTTCAGGGGCTACACCTTC. Its translation is CASSLEGGVPFRGYTF.

This sequence joins TRBV28 and TRBJ1-2; no clear D gene. The CDR3 is made up of 17 amino acids. V was trimmed by 2 bases and J by 2 bases, leaving 18 bases between them. Germline V lookup: CDR1 MDHEN, CDR2 SYDVKM. The CDR3 is CASSLMLSRYGNYGYTF. The CDR3 DNA follows: TGTGCCAGCAGTTTAATGCTCTCTCGGTACGGAAACTATGGCTACACCTTC.

This rearrangement joins TRBV7-3 to TRBJ2-7; D is unresolved. The CDR3 spans 13 residues. V lost 6 bases and J 0 bases, leaving 9 bases between the germline ends. Germline V gene sequence: CDR1 SGHTA, CDR2 FQGTGA. CDR3 coding DNA: TGTGCCAGCAGTCACGGGCCCTCCTACGAGCAGTACTTC. Protein product: CASSHGPSYEQYF. Full variable domain (missing parts from reference TRBV7-3 and TRBJ2-7): GAGVSQTPSNKVTEKGKYVELRCDPISGHTALYWYRQSLGQGPEFLIYFQGTGAADDSGLPNDRFFAVRPEGSVSTLKIQRTERGDSAVYLCASSHGPSYEQYFGPGTRLTVT.

The chain links TRBV3-1 (or the pseudogene TRBV3-2) to TRBJ2-2; the D gene is possibly TRBD2 (7 bases). CDR3 length: 15 residues. Germline CDR1 is LGHDT and CDR2 is YNNKEL (reference sequence). V lost 4 bases to trimming and J lost 9 bases, with 18 bases between them. The CDR3 DNA follows: TGTGCCAGCAGCCTCCTCTCGGGGGGCGCCAGGGAGCTGTTTTTT. Protein product: CASSLLSGGARELFF.

This chain connects TRBV5-1 to TRBJ2-1; 15 bases agree with TRBD2. Trimming removed 5 bases from V and 4 bases from J; junction bases left unmatched: 7. This CDR3 contains 17 residues. CDR1 SGHRS and CDR2 YFSETQ come from the germline V gene. CDR3 region: CASRRSGLAGGYNEQFF. CDR3 bases: TGCGCCAGCAGAAGGTCGGGACTAGCGGGGGGATACAATGAGCAGTTCTTC.

This chain links TRBV9 with TRBJ2-1; D unclear. The V gene's germline CDR1 is SGDLS and CDR2 YYNGEE. This CDR3 region has 15 residues. V lost 3 bases to trimming and J lost 6 bases, with 16 bases between them. The CDR3 bases are TGTGCCAGCAGCGGCCGGCCTCCCGGCCGCAATGAGCAGTTCTTC. Amino acid sequence: CASSGRPPGRNEQFF.

This clone showed up just once. The rearrangement joins TRBV7-9 to TRBJ2-3; D is uncertain. This CDR3 contains 11 residues. V was cut by 3 bases and J by 5 bases, with 3 bases left in between. Germline V gene lookup returns CDR1 SEHNR and CDR2 FQNEAQ (reference sequence). This CDR3 reads CASSFGDTQYF. For the CDR3, the DNA is TGTGCCAGCAGCTTCGGAGATACGCAGTATTTT.

The rearrangement links TRBV12-5 to TRBJ1-3; tentatively, D is TRBD1 (6 bases). This CDR3 spans 18 amino acids. CDR1 is LGHNT, CDR2 FRNRAP, per germline. V was shortened by 3 bases and J by 4 bases, with 22 bases between the two germline ends. The CDR3 loop is CASGFSRGTAGSGNTIYF. CDR3 coding DNA: TGTGCTAGTGGTTTCTCAAGGGGGACCGCAGGGTCCGGAAACACCATATATTTT.

The chain combines TRBV25-1 with TRBJ1-6, with no clear D. Germline V gives CDR1 MGHDK, CDR2 SYGVNS. Trimming took off 2 bases at V and 4 bases at J, with 6 bases between the two ends. The CDR3 has 14 residues. DNA for the CDR3: TGTGCCAGCAGTGAACGGGGTTATAATTCACCCCTCCACTTT. Protein: CASSERGYNSPLHF.

The chain has TRBV7-2 and TRBJ2-3; 10 bases are shared with TRBD2. CDR1 and CDR2 (germline): SGHTA, FQGNSA. CDR3 length: 14 amino acids. J gave up 4 bases and V 4 bases, and 2 bases lay outside the gene matches. Here the CDR3 reads CASSYSGGPDTQYF. In DNA form, the CDR3 reads TGTGCCAGCAGCTATAGCGGGGGGCCAGATACGCAGTATTTT.

V and J are TRBV5-4 and TRBJ2-7, with 7 nucleotides matching TRBD2. There are 16 residues in the CDR3. Trimming at V came to 0 bases and at J to 0 bases, leaving 6 bases not matched to a gene. Germline CDR1 reads SGHNT; CDR2 reads YYREEE (reference sequence). The CDR3: CASSLGTGTNSYEQYF. The DNA for the CDR3 is TGTGCCAGCAGCTTGGGGACCGGGACTAACTCCTACGAGCAGTACTTC.

V gene TRBV24-1 combines with J gene TRBJ2-1; D is possibly TRBD2 (5 bases). V was pared by 3 bases and J by 6 bases, with 11 bases between. The length of the CDR3 is 14 residues. Germline CDR1 and CDR2: KGHDR and SFDVKD. Here the CDR3 reads CATSDPGNSNEQFF. In nucleotides, the CDR3 is TGTGCCACCAGTGATCCCGGGAACTCCAATGAGCAGTTCTTC.

The V and J genes are TRBV5-1 and TRBJ1-1; 8 bases align to TRBD1. The CDR3 has 16 residues. Germline assignment: CDR1 SGHRS and CDR2 YFSETQ. Germline trimming cut 2 bases from V and 4 bases from J; bases unmatched to any gene: 10. The CDR3 here is CASSFDRGKGSTEAFF. CDR3 DNA sequence: TGCGCCAGCAGCTTTGACAGGGGAAAGGGCAGCACTGAAGCTTTCTTT. Full variable domain (rest looked up from reference TRBV5-1 and TRBJ1-1): KAGVTQTPRYLIKTRGQQVTLSCSPISGHRSVSWYQQTPGQGLQFLFEYFSETQRNKGNFPGRFSGRQFSNSRSEMNVSTLELGDSALYLCASSFDRGKGSTEAFFGQGTRLTVV.

CDR3 residues: CASSLAGEYQPQHF. The CDR3 DNA sequence: TGTGCCAGCAGCTTGGCAGGGGAGTACCAGCCCCAGCATTTT. The chain employs TRBV7-9 and TRBJ1-5, with D possibly being TRBD1 (6 bases). Germline V gene sequence: CDR1 SEHNR, CDR2 FQNEAQ (reference sequence). V was trimmed by 3 bases and J by 7 bases, leaving 13 bases between them. This CDR3 is 14 amino acids long.

The sample holds one count of this clone. The chain combines TRBV25-1 with TRBJ2-1; D is unclear. The CDR3 is 15 residues long. Trimming cost V 4 bases and J 2 bases, with 12 bases left between them. Per germline, CDR1 MGHDK and CDR2 SYGVNS. The DNA for the CDR3 is TGTGCCAGCAGTGGAACGGGCTGGGCCTACAATGAGCAGTTCTTC. It codes for CASSGTGWAYNEQFF.

The V and J genes are TRBV18 and TRBJ1-2; unclear D gene. Between the trimmed V and J ends, which lost 0 bases and 4 bases, there was a span of 15 bases. Germline-derived CDR1 and CDR2 are KGHSH and LQKENI. This CDR3 spans 16 amino acids. DNA for the CDR3: TGTGCCAGCTCACCACCGACCGTTCAGTCGGGCTATGGCTACACCTTC. Translating it yields CASSPPTVQSGYGYTF. Based on the CDR3 plus reference TRBV18 and TRBJ1-2, the full variable domain is NAGVMQNPRHLVRRRGQEARLRCSPMKGHSHVYWYRQLPEEGLKFMVYLQKENIIDESGMPKERFSAEFPKEGPSILRIQQVVRGDSAAYFCASSPPTVQSGYGYTFGSGTRLTVV.

V is TRBV6-6 and J is TRBJ2-1; weak D call: TRBD2 (6 bases). The CDR3 loop spans 15 amino acids. Germline V gene sequence: CDR1 MNHNY, CDR2 SVGAGI (reference sequence). V gave up 4 bases and J gave up 4 bases, with 14 bases separating them. The CDR3 region is CASSSLSGRYNEQFF. The CDR3, as DNA: TGTGCCAGCAGTTCCCTTAGCGGAAGATACAATGAGCAGTTCTTC.

CDR3: CASSQEGLGGTGELFF. CDR3 DNA: TGCGCCAGCAGCCAGGAGGGTTTAGGGGGTACCGGGGAGCTGTTTTTT. The J gene is TRBJ2-2, the V gene TRBV4-1; D tentatively reads TRBD1 or TRBD2 (6 bases each). The V end lost 3 bases, the J end lost 5 bases, and 16 bases lay between the germline ends. CDR3 length equals 16 residues. Germline CDR1 and CDR2: MGHRA and YSYEKL.

This chain connects TRBV30 to TRBJ1-2, with D unresolved. The CDR3 contains 11 residues. V was cut by 3 bases and J by 8 bases, with 10 bases left in between. CDR1 and CDR2 (germline): GTSNPN, SVGIG (reference sequence). The CDR3 protein is CAWRTGNGYTF. The CDR3 DNA reads TGTGCCTGGAGGACGGGGAACGGCTACACCTTC.

The CDR3 spells CASSRGTGLVELFF. Here the CDR3 DNA reads TGTGCCAGCTCTAGGGGCACGGGTCTGGTGGAGCTGTTTTTT. The chain combines TRBV6-5 with TRBJ2-2; D is possibly TRBD1 (5 bases). Per the germline V gene, CDR1 is MNHEY and CDR2 is SVGAGI. There are 14 residues in the CDR3. Deletions cut 8 bases from V and 10 bases from J, with 20 bases between.

The genes are TRBV5-1 and TRBJ2-7; possible D gene TRBD1, 6 bases. Germline V gene data show CDR1 as SGHRS and CDR2 as YFSETQ. V was pared by 4 bases and J by 1 base, with 9 bases between. The CDR3 covers 13 residues. The CDR3 DNA reads as TGCGCCAGCAGCAGACAGGAATCCTACGAGCAGTACTTC. Amino acid sequence: CASSRQESYEQYF.

This sequence joins TRBV29-1 and TRBJ2-1, with TRBD2 matching over 9 bases. The CDR3 spans 14 residues. V lost 6 bases, J lost 9 bases, and 12 bases stayed unmatched. Per the germline V gene, CDR1 is SQVTM and CDR2 is ANQGSEA. CDR3 in amino acids: CSVGSSGEGGEQFF. CDR3 bases: TGCAGCGTCGGTTCTAGCGGGGAGGGGGGTGAGCAGTTCTTC.

This rearrangement joins TRBV24-1 to TRBJ2-2; D is perhaps TRBD1 or TRBD2 (6 bases each). The CDR3 runs to 15 residues. Trimming pared 5 bases from V and 6 bases from J, leaving 15 bases between. Looked up from germline, CDR1 is KGHDR and CDR2 is SFDVKD. The CDR3 DNA is TGTGCCACCAGTGGCGGGACACACACGGCCGGGGAGCTGTTTTTT. Amino acids: CATSGGTHTAGELFF.